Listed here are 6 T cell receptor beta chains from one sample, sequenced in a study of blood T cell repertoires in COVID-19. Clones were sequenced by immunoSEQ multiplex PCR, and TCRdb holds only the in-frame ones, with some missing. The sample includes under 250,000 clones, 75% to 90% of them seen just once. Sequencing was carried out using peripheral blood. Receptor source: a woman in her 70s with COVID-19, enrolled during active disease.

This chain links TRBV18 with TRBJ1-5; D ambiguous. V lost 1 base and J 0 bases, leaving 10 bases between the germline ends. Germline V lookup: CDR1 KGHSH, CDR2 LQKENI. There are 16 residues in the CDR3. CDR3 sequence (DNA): TGTGCCAGCTCACCACTGGGGAGAAATAGCAATCAGCCCCAGCATTTT. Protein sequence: CASSPLGRNSNQPQHF. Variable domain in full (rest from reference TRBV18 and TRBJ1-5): NAGVMQNPRHLVRRRGQEARLRCSPMKGHSHVYWYRQLPEEGLKFMVYLQKENIIDESGMPKERFSAEFPKEGPSILRIQQVVRGDSAAYFCASSPLGRNSNQPQHFGDGTRLSIL.

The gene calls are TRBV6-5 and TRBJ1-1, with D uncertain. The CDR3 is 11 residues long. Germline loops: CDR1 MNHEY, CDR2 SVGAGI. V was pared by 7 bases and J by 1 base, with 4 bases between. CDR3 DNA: TGTGCCAGCATGGCGAACACTGAAGCTTTCTTT. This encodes CASMANTEAFF.

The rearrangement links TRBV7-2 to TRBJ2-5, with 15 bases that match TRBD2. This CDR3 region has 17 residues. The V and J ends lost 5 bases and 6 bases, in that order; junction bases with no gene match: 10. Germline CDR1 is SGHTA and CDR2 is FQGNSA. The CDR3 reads CASSPGTSGRRGKTQYF. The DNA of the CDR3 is TGTGCCAGCAGCCCGGGGACTAGCGGGAGGAGGGGAAAGACCCAGTACTTC.

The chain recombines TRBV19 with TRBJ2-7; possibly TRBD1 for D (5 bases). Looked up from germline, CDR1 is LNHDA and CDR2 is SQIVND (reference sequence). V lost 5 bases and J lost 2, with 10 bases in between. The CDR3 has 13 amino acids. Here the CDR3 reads CASSHRTTYEQYF. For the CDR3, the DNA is TGTGCCAGTAGTCACCGGACAACCTACGAGCAGTACTTC.

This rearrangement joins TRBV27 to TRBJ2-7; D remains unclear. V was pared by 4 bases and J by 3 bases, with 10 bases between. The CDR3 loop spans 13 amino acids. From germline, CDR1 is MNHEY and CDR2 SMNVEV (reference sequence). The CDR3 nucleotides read TGTGCCAGCAGTTCTGGCAGTTACTACGAGCAGTACTTC. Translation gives CASSSGSYYEQYF.

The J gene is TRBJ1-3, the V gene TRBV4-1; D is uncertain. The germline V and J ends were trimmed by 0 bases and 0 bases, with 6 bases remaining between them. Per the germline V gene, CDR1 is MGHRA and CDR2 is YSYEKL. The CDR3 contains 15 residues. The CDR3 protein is CASSQDLYSGNTIYF. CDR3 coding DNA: TGCGCCAGCAGCCAAGATCTGTACTCTGGAAACACCATATATTTT.